The 17 T cell receptor beta chains below were found in one sample sequenced in a study of T cells in Graves' hyperthyroidism and ophthalmopathy. What was amplified from RNA transcripts were TCR beta CDR3 regions. The study used the HTBI primer set for a first-round RT-PCR of the TCR CDR3. TCRdb passed the multiplex PCR reads through MiXCR, listing each CDR3 protein once. The sample holds 300,000 to 450,000 distinct CDR3 sequences; 13% to 15% are singletons and the top ten take roughly a fifth. Material for sequencing was blood. The source of these receptors is a woman aged 25-40 years with Graves' ophthalmopathy.

In this sample, this clonotype turned up many times. The chain combines TRBV3-1 with TRBJ1-2; the D is unclear. CDR1 LGHDT and CDR2 YNNKEL come from the germline V gene (reference sequence). This CDR3 has 12 amino acids. Trimming shortened V by 2 bases and J by 8 bases, and 9 bases separated the two germline ends. The DNA of the CDR3 is TGTGCCAGCAGCCAACAAGAGGAGGGCTACACCTTC. This codes for CASSQQEEGYTF.

This clonotype occurred many times. The chain carries TRBV20-1 and TRBJ2-7; D remains ambiguous. Germline V gene lookup returns CDR1 DFQATT and CDR2 SNEGSKA (reference sequence). This CDR3 contains 14 residues. Between the trimmed V and J ends, which lost 3 bases and 3 bases, there was a span of 15 bases. As DNA, the CDR3 is TGCAGTGCTAGTAAGTCAGGTCAGCTCTACGAGCAGTACTTC. Its protein product is CSASKSGQLYEQYF.

This clonotype was detected ten times or more. The genes are TRBV11-1 and TRBJ2-5; D may match TRBD1 or TRBD2 (5 bases each). Trimming cost V 5 bases and J 4 bases, with 17 bases left between them. CDR1 SGHAT and CDR2 FQDESV come from the germline V gene (reference sequence). This CDR3 has 15 residues. This CDR3 reads CASSPGDGALETQYF. The CDR3 nucleotides read TGTGCCAGCAGCCCCGGAGACGGGGCTCTAGAGACCCAGTACTTC.

This chain uses TRBV6-5 with TRBJ2-7, with D perhaps matching TRBD1 or TRBD2 (7 bases each). The CDR3 is made up of 15 amino acids. Trimming stripped 0 bases from V and 4 bases from J, with 13 bases between. CDR1 is MNHEY and CDR2 is SVGAGI in the germline V gene. CDR3 amino acids: CASSYSWGGQYEQYF. CDR3 bases: TGTGCCAGCAGTTACTCTTGGGGGGGACAGTACGAGCAGTACTTC.

This clonotype appeared many times. The genes are TRBV18 and TRBJ1-1; 7 nucleotides agree with TRBD1. Germline assignment: CDR1 KGHSH and CDR2 LQKENI. With 2 bases clipped from V and 1 base from J, the junction kept 4 bases outside the gene matches. The CDR3 is made up of 15 amino acids. The CDR3 DNA follows: TGTGCCAGCTCACCAATACAGGGGTCGAACACTGAAGCTTTCTTT. Protein product: CASSPIQGSNTEAFF.

This clonotype has at least ten counts. This chain links TRBV6-1 with TRBJ1-3; a possible D gene is TRBD1 (5 bases). Trimming removed 6 bases from V and 2 bases from J, with 14 bases in between. CDR3 length equals 15 residues. CDR1 is MNHNS and CDR2 is SASEGT in the germline V gene. CDR3 residues: CASRPAGGAGNTIYF. CDR3 nucleotides: TGTGCCAGCAGGCCCGCCGGGGGGGCTGGAAACACCATATATTTT.

This sequence joins TRBV6-1 and TRBJ2-2, with 9 bases aligning to TRBD2. V trimming: 6 bases; J trimming: 4 bases; junction bases outside the gene matches: 15. The CDR3 has 18 residues. In germline, CDR1 is MNHNS, CDR2 SASEGT. DNA of the CDR3: TGTGCCAGCAGGGATCCCACGCGGGGGGGCCTAGGCACCGGGGAGCTGTTTTTT. It yields the protein CASRDPTRGGLGTGELFF.

The chain has TRBV6-1 and TRBJ1-5; 12 bases are shared with TRBD1. V shed 7 bases, J shed 5 bases, and the junction held 9 bases outside the gene matches. Looked up from germline, CDR1 is MNHNS and CDR2 is SASEGT. The CDR3 is 16 residues long. The CDR3 is CASKPTGTGGDQPQHF. DNA of the CDR3: TGTGCCAGCAAACCCACCGGGACAGGGGGCGATCAGCCCCAGCATTTT.

This clonotype was found many times. The J gene is TRBJ2-7, the V gene TRBV7-8, with D hard to call. The CDR3 contains 16 residues. CDR1 and CDR2 (germline): SGHVS, FQNEAQ. The V end lost 1 base, the J end lost 1 base, and 14 bases lay between the germline ends. In nucleotides, the CDR3 is TGTGCCAGCAGCTTAGGCGGCCGCCTAAGTTCCTACGAGCAGTACTTC. It codes for CASSLGGRLSSYEQYF.

V gene TRBV5-8 combines with J gene TRBJ1-2, with D unclear. The germline gives CDR1 SGHTS, CDR2 YDEGEE. This CDR3 region has 14 residues. V lost 1 base to trimming and J lost 8 bases, with 15 bases between them. The CDR3 DNA is TGTGCCAGCAGCTTGACTCTTGGGGAGAGAGGCTACACCTTC. Its protein product is CASSLTLGERGYTF.

This clonotype was detected ten times or more. CDR3 residues: CASHPGYSNQPQHF. The DNA of the CDR3 is TGTGCCAGCCACCCGGGGTATAGCAATCAGCCCCAGCATTTT. V and J are TRBV12-3 or TRBV12-4 and TRBJ1-5; D call uncertain. This CDR3 contains 14 residues. The V end lost 8 bases, the J end lost 0 bases, and 11 bases lay between the germline ends.

This clonotype was found once. Being one base from a much bigger clone, this may be a read error. The chain recombines TRBV4-1 with TRBJ2-7; TRBD2 is a possible D gene (5 bases). The CDR3 runs 15 residues. V was trimmed by 8 bases and J by 3 bases, leaving 20 bases between them. CDR1 MGHRA and CDR2 YSYEKL come from the germline V gene. CDR3 loop: CASAPGVVSHYEQYF. CDR3 bases: TGCGCCAGCGCCCCCGGGGTAGTCTCCCACTACGAGCAGTACTTC.

This clonotype was recorded a few times. A much larger clone is a single base away; this may be a read error. This chain links TRBV28 with TRBJ1-4; D unresolved. Germline loops: CDR1 MDHEN, CDR2 SYDVKM. CDR3 length equals 14 residues. CDR3 loop: CASSISAGNGKLFF. CDR3 in DNA: TGTGCCAGCAGTATTTCGGCCGGGAATGGAAAACTGTTTTTT.

Points on this clonotype: This clone may be a read error of a much larger clone one base away. The chain recombines TRBV7-2 with TRBJ2-7, with a weak D call TRBD2 (6 bases). The J call is in doubt because the DNA end fits TRBJ2-1 better. The CDR3 spans 18 residues. Germline values: CDR1 SGHTA, CDR2 FQGNSA. The CDR3: CASSRLGAGSLRSYEQFF. DNA of the CDR3: TGTGCCAGCAGCCGGTTAGGTGCGGGGAGTTTAAGGTCCTACGAGCAGTTCTTC.

The V and J genes are TRBV18 and TRBJ1-1, with 11 positions matching TRBD1. J gave up 7 bases and V 4 bases, and 8 bases lay outside the gene matches. The germline CDR1 and CDR2 sequences are KGHSH and LQKENI. The CDR3 spans 15 residues. The CDR3 DNA is TGTGCCAGCTCACAGCGGCGGGGACAGGGGGATGAAGCTTTCTTT. This sequence encodes CASSQRRGQGDEAFF.

This clonotype came up once. This sequence joins TRBV6-2 or TRBV6-3 and TRBJ1-1, with D unclear. The ends were cut back, 6 bases at V and 0 bases at J, with 8 bases in the middle. The CDR3 is 13 residues long. Germline lookup yields CDR1 MNHEY and CDR2 SVGEGT. CDR3 DNA sequence: TGTGCCAGCAGGGAGGGCTTGAACACTGAAGCTTTCTTT. Translation: CASREGLNTEAFF.

This clonotype was recorded at least ten times. The V and J genes are TRBV20-1 and TRBJ2-4; weak D call: TRBD1 (6 bases). Germline V gene lookup returns CDR1 DFQATT and CDR2 SNEGSKA (reference sequence). V was shortened by 1 base and J by 1 base, with 14 bases between the two germline ends. The CDR3 length is 16 residues. CDR3 loop: CSARASDRLAKNIQYF. CDR3 sequence (DNA): TGCAGTGCTAGAGCGTCCGACAGGCTCGCCAAAAACATTCAGTACTTC.